Following are 27 T cell receptor beta chains from one sample sequenced in a study of cytomegalovirus exposure and HLA in healthy donors. PCR used 60 Vbeta primers and 13 Jbeta primers. Sequenced by immunoSEQ multiplex PCR; TCRdb stores in-frame clones only, minus some. The sample lists 90,000 to 110,000 clones, roughly two thirds occurring once. Sequencing input: PBMCs. The receptors here all came from a man aged 30 to 45 in good health and CMV-seronegative.

In regard to this clone: Other nucleotide sequences from this sample produce the same CDR3. The gene calls are TRBV30 and TRBJ1-5, with 7 bases fitting TRBD1. Germline-derived CDR1 and CDR2 are GTSNPN and SVGIG (reference sequence). Germline trimming cut 1 base from V and 5 bases from J; bases unmatched to any gene: 5. The CDR3 is 14 amino acids. The CDR3 nucleotides are TGTGCCTGGAGTGGGGACAGCGGACATCAGCCCCAGCATTTT. This encodes CAWSGDSGHQPQHF.

There are a few counts of this clone. The chain carries TRBV5-4 and TRBJ1-2, with TRBD1 matching 7 bases. V lost 1 base and J lost 3; bases outside the gene matches: 3. CDR1 is SGHNT and CDR2 is YYREEE in the germline V gene (reference sequence). The CDR3 is 14 amino acids. The CDR3, as DNA: TGTGCCAGCAGCTTGAGAGGGGGCGACTATGGCTACACCTTC. Amino acid sequence: CASSLRGGDYGYTF.

The chain is built from TRBV29-1 and TRBJ1-3, with 9 bases lining up with TRBD1. V was clipped by 5 bases and J by 1 base; unmatched bases: 6. Germline V gives CDR1 SQVTM, CDR2 ANQGSEA. This CDR3 is 15 amino acids long. CDR3 in amino acids: CSVRFGQGSGNTIYF. In DNA, the CDR3 is TGCAGCGTTCGGTTCGGACAGGGGTCTGGAAACACCATATATTTT.

The CDR3 protein is CASSQDGGGGTGSSYNEQFF. CDR3 nucleotides: TGTGCCAGCAGCCAAGATGGCGGGGGAGGGACAGGGAGCTCCTACAATGAGCAGTTCTTC. V gene TRBV4-2 combines with J gene TRBJ2-1; 9 bases fit TRBD1. Germline lookup yields CDR1 LGHNA and CDR2 YNFKEQ. V gave up 0 bases and J gave up 0 bases; unmatched junction bases: 12. This CDR3 contains 20 residues.

The chain carries TRBV19 and TRBJ1-2, with unresolved D. This CDR3 spans 13 amino acids. Trimming shortened V by 3 bases and J by 5 bases, and 10 bases separated the two germline ends. From germline, CDR1 is LNHDA and CDR2 SQIVND (reference sequence). The CDR3 here is CASSIRIGYGYTF. The CDR3 nucleotides read TGTGCCAGTAGTATCAGGATTGGGTATGGCTACACCTTC.

The chain couples TRBV27 to TRBJ2-6; the match to TRBD1 covers 10 bases. Germline lookup yields CDR1 MNHEY and CDR2 SMNVEV (reference sequence). This CDR3 is 17 amino acids long. V lost 4 bases, J lost 4 bases, and 7 bases stayed unmatched. The CDR3 reads CASSSLDRGIGANVLTF. In DNA, the CDR3 is TGTGCCAGCAGTTCCTTGGACAGGGGGATAGGGGCCAACGTCCTGACTTTC.

A few counts support this clone. V usage is TRBV6-4 and J usage is TRBJ2-1; 9 bases are a match to TRBD2. Germline CDR1 and CDR2: MRHNA and SNTAGT. CDR3 size: 14 residues. The ends lost 5 bases at V and 5 bases at J; junction bases unmatched: 4. DNA for the CDR3: TGTGCCAGCAGTTTTGCGGGAGGGGACAATGAGCAGTTCTTC. As protein: CASSFAGGDNEQFF.

This clone was found a few times. The V and J genes are TRBV4-3 and TRBJ2-7; 10 nucleotides line up with TRBD2. This CDR3 is 18 amino acids long. Losses at the gene ends were 0 bases for V and 3 bases for J; bases not matched to a gene: 11. Germline loops: CDR1 LGHNA, CDR2 YSLEER. CDR3 sequence reads: CASSQEGSASGSLYEQYF. The CDR3 nucleotides are TGCGCCAGCAGCCAAGAAGGTTCGGCTAGCGGGAGCCTCTACGAGCAGTACTTC.

V usage is TRBV29-1 and J usage is TRBJ2-2; perhaps TRBD1 as D (6 bases). The germline V and J ends were trimmed by 3 bases and 4 bases, with 12 bases remaining between them. CDR3 length equals 14 residues. In germline, CDR1 is SQVTM, CDR2 ANQGSEA. The CDR3 loop is CSVEKGQATGELFF. The CDR3 DNA is TGCAGCGTTGAGAAGGGACAAGCCACCGGGGAGCTGTTTTTT.

There are a few counts of this clone. This chain joins TRBV25-1 and TRBJ2-3; D gene ambiguous. The CDR3 is 11 amino acids. Deletions cut 6 bases from V and 2 bases from J, with 3 bases between. Germline V gene sequence: CDR1 MGHDK, CDR2 SYGVNS. The CDR3 DNA reads TGTGCCAGCAGACACACAGATACGCAGTATTTT. It is translated as CASRHTDTQYF. Based on the CDR3 plus reference TRBV25-1 and TRBJ2-3, the full variable domain is EADIYQTPRYLVIGTGKKITLECSQTMGHDKMYWYQQDPGMELHLIHYSYGVNSTEKGDLSSESTVSRIRTEHFPLTLESARPSHTSQYLCASRHTDTQYFGPGTRLTVL.

This clone occurred once. The chain links TRBV6-1 to TRBJ2-7, with 7 bases that match TRBD1. The V gene end was trimmed by 5 bases and the J gene end by 3 bases; junction bases not matched to a gene: 7. This CDR3 comprises 14 residues. The germline CDR1 and CDR2 sequences are MNHNS and SASEGT. The CDR3 is CASSPHGTDYEQYF. The DNA for the CDR3 is TGTGCCAGCAGTCCCCACGGGACAGACTACGAGCAGTACTTC.

The chain couples TRBV6-5 to TRBJ1-1, with 9 bases fitting TRBD1. CDR1 is MNHEY, CDR2 SVGAGI, per germline. The CDR3 runs 14 residues. V lost 5 bases to trimming and J lost 5 bases; unmatched junction nucleotides: 6. The CDR3 nucleotides read TGTGCCAGCAGTGCCGGACAGGGGCTGACTGAAGCTTTCTTT. Translation gives CASSAGQGLTEAFF.

The chain is built from TRBV5-6 and TRBJ2-7; TRBD2 agrees at 8 bases. The CDR3 is made up of 15 amino acids. Germline V gene data show CDR1 as SGHDT and CDR2 as YYEEEE. Trimming cost V 2 bases and J 2 bases; bases outside gene matches: 6. The CDR3 nucleotides are TGTGCCAGCAGCTTAAGAACTAGCGGACCCTACGAGCAGTACTTC. It codes for CASSLRTSGPYEQYF.

For the CDR3, the DNA is TGTGCCAGCATCAATCAGGGGATCCGAGGGCAAGATACGCAGTATTTT. Amino acid sequence: CASINQGIRGQDTQYF. The J gene is TRBJ2-3, the V gene TRBV7-2, with a possible D match to TRBD1 (6 bases). The CDR3 extends over 16 amino acids. Germline V CDR1 and CDR2: SGHTA, FQGNSA. Trimming shortened V by 7 bases and J by 5 bases, and 22 bases separated the two germline ends.

The chain combines TRBV7-9 with TRBJ2-7; 10 nucleotides match TRBD1. The CDR3 is made up of 16 amino acids. V lost 5 bases to trimming and J lost 3 bases; unmatched junction nucleotides: 10. Germline lookup yields CDR1 SEHNR and CDR2 FQNEAQ (reference sequence). Written as DNA, the CDR3 is TGTGCCAGCAGCGGTGGGGACAGGGGACTCGTCTACGAGCAGTACTTC. The encoded protein is CASSGGDRGLVYEQYF. Looking up the rest from reference TRBV7-9 and TRBJ2-7 gives the full variable domain: DTGVSQNPRHKITKRGQNVTFRCDPISEHNRLYWYRQTLGQGPEFLTYFQNEAQLEKSRLLSDRFSAERPKGSFSTLEIQRTEQGDSAMYLCASSGGDRGLVYEQYFGPGTRLTVT.

V is TRBV5-1 and J is TRBJ1-2; 7 bases align to TRBD1. The length of the CDR3 is 15 residues. V lost 4 bases to trimming and J lost 8 bases; unmatched junction nucleotides: 14. From germline, CDR1 is SGHRS and CDR2 YFSETQ. For the CDR3, the DNA is TGCGCCAGCAGCCCCCAACCCACAGGGGACCGCGGCTACACCTTC. Encoded protein: CASSPQPTGDRGYTF. The whole variable domain, filled in from reference TRBV5-1 and TRBJ1-2, reads KAGVTQTPRYLIKTRGQQVTLSCSPISGHRSVSWYQQTPGQGLQFLFEYFSETQRNKGNFPGRFSGRQFSNSRSEMNVSTLELGDSALYLCASSPQPTGDRGYTFGSGTRLTVV.

This sequence joins TRBV29-1 and TRBJ2-4, with a tentative D call TRBD2 (6 bases). V lost 4 bases, J lost 9 bases, and 16 bases lay in between. The CDR3 covers 13 residues. CDR1 SQVTM and CDR2 ANQGSEA come from the germline V gene. CDR3 coding DNA: TGCAGCGTTGCCGGGGAGGCTTATGGCATTCAGTACTTC. Encoded protein: CSVAGEAYGIQYF. The full variable domain, completed using reference TRBV29-1 and TRBJ2-4, is SAVISQKPSRDICQRGTSLTIQCQVDSQVTMMFWYRQQPGQSLTLIATANQGSEATYESGFVIDKFPISRPNLTFSTLTVSNMSPEDSSIYLCSVAGEAYGIQYFGAGTRLSVL.

For this clone: The germline gene is not matched at one end of the junction; a read error may be the cause. The chain joins TRBV7-9 to TRBJ2-3, with 8 bases identical to TRBD1. Germline values: CDR1 SEHNR, CDR2 FQNEAQ (reference sequence). The CDR3 runs to 16 residues. The CDR3 nucleotides are TGTTCCAGCAGCAGCCCGGCAGGGGGCTTGGGGGATACGCAGTATTTT. As protein: CSSSSPAGGLGDTQYF.

The chain employs TRBV5-5 and TRBJ2-5, with 10 positions matching TRBD1. V shed 4 bases, J shed 7 bases, and the junction held 10 bases outside the gene matches. Germline V lookup: CDR1 SGHKS, CDR2 YYEKEE (reference sequence). The CDR3 totals 15 residues. Here the CDR3 reads CASSRDRGRSGTQYF. As DNA, the CDR3 is TGTGCCAGCAGCCGTGACAGGGGGCGTAGCGGGACCCAGTACTTC.

The V gene is TRBV2, the J gene TRBJ2-3, with 14 bases aligning to TRBD2. CDR3 length: 13 residues. V gave up 10 bases and J gave up 7 bases; unmatched junction bases: 4. From germline, CDR1 is SNHLY and CDR2 FYNNEI. Here the CDR3 reads CATGTSGSNTQYF. CDR3 sequence (DNA): TGTGCCACCGGGACTAGCGGGAGTAATACGCAGTATTTT.

This clone has only one observation. The rearrangement links TRBV11-2 to TRBJ2-3; D gene ambiguous. This CDR3 is 13 amino acids long. CDR1 and CDR2 from the germline V gene are SGHAT and FQNNGV. Trimming stripped 0 bases from V and 6 bases from J, with 7 bases between. CDR3 DNA sequence: TGTGCCAGCAGCTTAGATCTCGGTGATACGCAGTATTTT. As protein: CASSLDLGDTQYF. The whole variable domain, filled in from reference TRBV11-2 and TRBJ2-3, reads EAGVAQSPRYKIIEKRQSVAFWCNPISGHATLYWYQQILGQGPKLLIQFQNNGVVDDSQLPKDRFSAERLKGVDSTLKIQPAKLEDSAVYLCASSLDLGDTQYFGPGTRLTVL.

The chain's CDR3 is CASSPGPTGTGKQETQYF. Here the CDR3 DNA reads TGCGCCAGCAGTCCAGGCCCCACCGGGACAGGGAAACAAGAGACCCAGTACTTC. The J gene is TRBJ2-5, the V gene TRBV4-1, with 9 bases matching TRBD1. Trimming cost V 6 bases and J 2 bases; bases outside gene matches: 16. This CDR3 is built from 18 residues. CDR1 and CDR2 from the germline V gene are MGHRA and YSYEKL.

The chain links TRBV29-1 to TRBJ2-7, with TRBD1 as a possible D gene (6 bases). This CDR3 is built from 12 residues. V was cut by 4 bases and J by 2 bases, with 9 bases left in between. CDR1 and CDR2 (germline): SQVTM, ANQGSEA. CDR3 nucleotides: TGCAGCGTTGCAGGGGACACCTACGAGCAGTACTTC. Translation: CSVAGDTYEQYF.

A few counts support this clone. The chain has TRBV6-6 and TRBJ1-1; D gene ambiguous. The V gene's germline CDR1 is MNHNY and CDR2 SVGAGI (reference sequence). The CDR3 is 13 amino acids. The V and J ends lost 5 bases and 5 bases respectively, with 12 bases between them. The CDR3 DNA reads as TGTGCCAGCAGTCGCGACGGGGTAACTGAAGCTTTCTTT. Encoded protein: CASSRDGVTEAFF.

The CDR3 nucleotides are TGTGCCAGCAGCCAATTGCCAGGGGGCTACACTGAAGCTTTCTTT. As protein: CASSQLPGGYTEAFF. V and J are TRBV7-2 and TRBJ1-1; 8 nucleotides agree with TRBD1. This CDR3 has 15 amino acids. The V segment lost 5 bases and the J segment 3 bases; nucleotides outside the gene matches: 8. Per the germline V gene, CDR1 is SGHTA and CDR2 is FQGNSA. Using reference TRBV7-2 and TRBJ1-1 for the parts outside the CDR3, the full variable domain is GAGVSQSPSNKVTEKGKDVELRCDPISGHTALYWYRQSLGQGLEFLIYFQGNSAPDKSGLPSDRFSAERTGGSVSTLTIQRTQQEDSAVYLCASSQLPGGYTEAFFGQGTRLTVV.

The count of this clone is one. The chain carries TRBV18 and TRBJ2-3; a weak D match, TRBD2 (6 bases). Germline V gene data show CDR1 as KGHSH and CDR2 as LQKENI. The CDR3 has 17 amino acids. V was trimmed by 6 bases and J by 0 bases, leaving 19 bases between them. The CDR3 spells CASSALPGRPSTDTQYF. In DNA form, the CDR3 reads TGTGCCAGCTCTGCCCTCCCGGGGAGGCCTAGCACAGATACGCAGTATTTT.

This sequence joins TRBV2 and TRBJ2-3, with 10 nucleotides matching TRBD1. V was pared by 4 bases and J by 3 bases, with 1 base of the junction left unmatched. This CDR3 region has 14 residues. CDR1 is SNHLY, CDR2 FYNNEI, per germline. CDR3 sequence: CASSGTGGTDTQYF. In DNA, the CDR3 is TGTGCCAGCAGTGGGACAGGGGGTACAGATACGCAGTATTTT.